This TCR beta chain was recovered during a study of blood T cell repertoires in COVID-19. Study as a whole: Sites in the United States, Italy and Spain provided acute and convalescent COVID-19 samples. The cDNA or gDNA used as material had been derived from T cells, B-cell-depleted T cells, or PBMCs.

CDR3 size: 15 residues. Germline V gene data show CDR1 as SEHNR and CDR2 as FQNEAQ (reference sequence). The V gene end was trimmed by 5 bases and the J gene end by 3 bases; junction bases not matched to a gene: 7. As handled by the study authors: Scientists estimated how many nucleated cells there were by amplifying reference gene primers. Clones were read by immunoSEQ multiplex PCR, and TCRdb kept only the in-frame ones, dropping some. That table is the source of V, J and clone size, and D and trimming were worked out from the DNA. The sample consists of approximately 32,000 clones, 91% of them appearing once.

The receptor comes from a man in his fifties or sixties with acute or convalescent COVID-19. The chain uses TRBV7-9 and TRBJ2-7; 10 nucleotides match TRBD1. Sample: peripheral blood. This CDR3 reads CASSTDRGRSYEQYV. The DNA for the CDR3 is TGTGCCAGCAGCACCGACAGGGGGCGAAGCTACGAGCAGTACGTC.